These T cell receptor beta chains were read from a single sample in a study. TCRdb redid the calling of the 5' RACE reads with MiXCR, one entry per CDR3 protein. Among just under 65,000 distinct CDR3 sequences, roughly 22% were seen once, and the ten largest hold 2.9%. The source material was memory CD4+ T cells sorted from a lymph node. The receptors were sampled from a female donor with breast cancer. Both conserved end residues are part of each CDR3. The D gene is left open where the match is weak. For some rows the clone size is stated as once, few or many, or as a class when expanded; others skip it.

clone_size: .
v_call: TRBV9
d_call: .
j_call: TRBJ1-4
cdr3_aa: CASSKRPNEKLFF
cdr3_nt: TGTGCCAGCAGCAAGAGACCTAATGAAAAACTGTTTTTT

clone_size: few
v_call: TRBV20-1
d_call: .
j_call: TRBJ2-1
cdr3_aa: CSANDYQGNEQFF
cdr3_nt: TGCAGTGCGAACGACTACCAGGGCAATGAGCAGTTCTTC

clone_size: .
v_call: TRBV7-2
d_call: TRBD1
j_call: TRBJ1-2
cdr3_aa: CASGQNYGYTF
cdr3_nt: TGTGCCTCGGGACAGAACTATGGCTACACCTTC

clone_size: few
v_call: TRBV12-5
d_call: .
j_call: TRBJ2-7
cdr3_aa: CASGLKSSGDGEQYF
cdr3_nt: TGTGCTAGTGGTTTGAAAAGTTCGGGGGACGGCGAGCAGTACTTC

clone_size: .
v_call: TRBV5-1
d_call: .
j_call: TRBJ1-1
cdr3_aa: CASSYAVNTEAFF
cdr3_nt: TGCGCCAGCAGCTACGCGGTGAACACTGAAGCTTTCTTT

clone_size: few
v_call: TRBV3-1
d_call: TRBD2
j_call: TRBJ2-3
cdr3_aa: CASSRTTGGPADTQYF
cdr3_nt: TGTGCCAGCAGCCGGACAACGGGGGGGCCCGCAGATACGCAGTATTTT

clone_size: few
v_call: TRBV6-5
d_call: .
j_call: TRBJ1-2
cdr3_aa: CASSPLGSGANYGYTF
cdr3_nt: TGTGCCAGCAGCCCCCTAGGGTCGGGCGCTAACTATGGCTACACCTTC

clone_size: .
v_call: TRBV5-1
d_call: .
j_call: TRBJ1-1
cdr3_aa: CASSLVTGSNTEAFF
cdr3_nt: TGCGCCAGCAGCTTGGTTACAGGGTCGAACACTGAAGCTTTCTTT

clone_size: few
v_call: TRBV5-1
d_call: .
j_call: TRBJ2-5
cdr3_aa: CASSIPAGAGAEAQYF
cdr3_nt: TGCGCCAGCAGCATCCCCGCGGGGGCCGGGGCCGAGGCCCAGTACTTC

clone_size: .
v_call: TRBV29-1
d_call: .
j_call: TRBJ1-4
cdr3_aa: CSAGSGNEKLFF
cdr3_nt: TGCAGCGCTGGGTCGGGAAATGAAAAACTGTTTTTT

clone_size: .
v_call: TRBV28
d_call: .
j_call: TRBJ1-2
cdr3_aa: CASRVGAGNYGYTF
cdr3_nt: TGTGCCAGCAGAGTTGGGGCAGGGAACTATGGCTACACCTTC

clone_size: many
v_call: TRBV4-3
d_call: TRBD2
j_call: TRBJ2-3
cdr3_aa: CASSQDPSGAPTDTQYF
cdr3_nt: TGCGCCAGCAGCCAAGATCCTAGCGGGGCCCCCACAGATACGCAGTATTTT

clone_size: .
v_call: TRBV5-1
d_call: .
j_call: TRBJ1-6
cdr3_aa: CASSFRTADNSPLHF
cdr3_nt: TGCGCCAGCAGCTTCCGGACAGCTGATAATTCACCCCTCCACTTT

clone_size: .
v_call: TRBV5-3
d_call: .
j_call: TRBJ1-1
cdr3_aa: CARGVGRRDDTEAFF
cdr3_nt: TGTGCCAGGGGAGTGGGGAGAAGGGACGACACTGAAGCTTTCTTT

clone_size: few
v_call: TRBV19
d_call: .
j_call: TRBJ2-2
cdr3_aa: CASRPVDFSNTGELFF
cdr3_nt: TGTGCCAGTAGGCCGGTAGACTTCTCGAACACCGGGGAGCTGTTTTTT

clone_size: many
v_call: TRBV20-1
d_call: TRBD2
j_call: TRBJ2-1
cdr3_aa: CSARDGGRAGDEQFF
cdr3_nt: TGCAGTGCTAGAGATGGTGGGAGGGCAGGCGATGAGCAGTTCTTC

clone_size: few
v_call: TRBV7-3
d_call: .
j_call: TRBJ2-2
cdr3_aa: CASSFDTGELFF
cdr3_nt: TGTGCCAGCAGCTTCGACACCGGGGAGCTGTTTTTT

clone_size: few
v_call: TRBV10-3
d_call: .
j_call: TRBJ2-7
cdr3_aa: CAISESFQGLGSEQYF
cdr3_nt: TGTGCCATCAGTGAGTCTTTTCAGGGGTTGGGGTCCGAGCAGTACTTC

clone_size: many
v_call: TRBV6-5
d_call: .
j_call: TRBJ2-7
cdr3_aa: CASRATGSDEQYF
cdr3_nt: TGTGCCTCCCGGGCCACTGGTTCGGACGAGCAGTACTTC

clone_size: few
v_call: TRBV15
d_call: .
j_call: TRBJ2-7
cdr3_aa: CATSREGQHSYEQYF
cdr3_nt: TGTGCCACCAGCAGAGAAGGGCAGCACTCCTACGAGCAGTACTTC

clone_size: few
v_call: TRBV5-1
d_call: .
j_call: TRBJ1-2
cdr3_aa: CASSVGDFDDGYTF
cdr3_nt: TGCGCCAGCAGCGTCGGGGACTTCGACGATGGCTACACCTTC

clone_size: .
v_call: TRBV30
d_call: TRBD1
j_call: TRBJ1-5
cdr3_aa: CAWATGGDQPQHF
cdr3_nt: TGTGCCTGGGCGACAGGGGGGGATCAGCCCCAGCATTTT

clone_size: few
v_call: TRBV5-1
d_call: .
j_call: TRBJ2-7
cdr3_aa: CATRINGGRTYEQYF
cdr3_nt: TGCGCCACCCGGATCAATGGTGGGAGAACGTACGAGCAGTACTTC

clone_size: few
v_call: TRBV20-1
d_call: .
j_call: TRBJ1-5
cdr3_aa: CSARQRNQPQRF
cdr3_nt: TGCAGTGCCCGACAGCGGAATCAGCCCCAGCGTTTT

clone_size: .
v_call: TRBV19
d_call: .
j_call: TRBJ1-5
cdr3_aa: CASSTLPGEGQPQHF
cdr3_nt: TGTGCCAGTAGTACCCTACCAGGGGAGGGGCAGCCCCAGCATTTT

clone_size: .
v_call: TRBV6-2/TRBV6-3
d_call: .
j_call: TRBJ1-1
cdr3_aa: CASSYSLGGNTEAFF
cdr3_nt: TGTGCCAGCAGTTACTCACTGGGAGGGAACACTGAAGCTTTCTTT

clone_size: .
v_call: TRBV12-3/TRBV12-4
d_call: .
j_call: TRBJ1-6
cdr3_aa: CASSLVRGDLSPLHF
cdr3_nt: TGTGCCAGCAGTTTAGTGAGGGGAGACCTTTCACCCCTCCACTTT

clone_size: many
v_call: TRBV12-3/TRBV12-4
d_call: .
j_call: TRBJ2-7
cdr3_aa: CASSNSYEQYF
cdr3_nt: TGTGCCAGCAGCAACTCCTACGAGCAGTACTTC

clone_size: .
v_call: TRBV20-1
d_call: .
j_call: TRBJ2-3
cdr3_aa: CSAMVTDTQYF
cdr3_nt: TGCAGTGCTATGGTCACAGATACGCAGTATTTT